Listed below are T cell receptor beta chains from one sample, sequenced in a study of shared clonotypes between healthy human individuals. Clones were sequenced by immunoSEQ multiplex PCR, and TCRdb holds only the in-frame ones, with some missing. Of 740,000 or so clones listed, around four fifths are singletons. Sequences were obtained from memory CD4+ T cells sorted from blood. These receptor sequences come from a woman aged 25 to 45 in good health. CDR3s include the opening cysteine and the closing phenylalanine or tryptophan. The order of the fields is D gene, V gene, CDR3 length, J gene, clone size, CDR3 DNA, CDR3 protein. D genes are given only for firm matches. A clone size is listed for some rows: how often the clone was seen (once, few, many), or a class if it is expanded.

>-|TRBV2|15|TRBJ1-5|many
TGTGCCAGCAGTGGTTCGACAGGTGCGAGCCAGCCCCAGCATTTT
CASSGSTGASQPQHF
>TRBD2|TRBV7-9|15|TRBJ2-7|-
TGTGCCAGCAGCTTAGGGGCTAGCGGAAACTACGAGCAGTACTTC
CASSLGASGNYEQYF
>TRBD2|TRBV5-6|17|TRBJ2-2|-
TGTGCCAGCAGCTTGAGGTCGCGACTAGCACCCACCGGGGAGCTGTTTTTT
CASSLRSRLAPTGELFF
>-|TRBV29-1|13|TRBJ1-5|-
TGCAGCGTTGCAGGGGACTCGGGTCAGCCCCAGCATTTT
CSVAGDSGQPQHF
>TRBD1|TRBV28|15|TRBJ2-7|-
TGTGCCAGCCTTGTAGAGGGACAGGGTAACCACGAGCAGTACTTC
CASLVEGQGNHEQYF
>TRBD1|TRBV27|14|TRBJ1-2|-
TGTGCCAGCAGCCTCCGACAGGGAAGGGATGGCTACACCTTC
CASSLRQGRDGYTF
>TRBD2|TRBV5-4|17|TRBJ2-3|-
TGTGCCAGCAGCTTGCGATCTAGCGGGAGGAGTACAGATACGCAGTATTTT
CASSLRSSGRSTDTQYF
>TRBD2|TRBV28|20|TRBJ2-1|-
TGTGCCAGCAGGGGAAGGACTAGCGGGGAGGATTGGGTATCCTACAATGAGCAGTTCTTC
CASRGRTSGEDWVSYNEQFF
>-|TRBV9|17|TRBJ2-2|-
TGTGCCAGCAGCGTAGTCGGCTGGGGTCGGAACACCGGGGAGCTGTTTTTT
CASSVVGWGRNTGELFF
>-|TRBV4-2|12|TRBJ2-7|few
TGTGCCAGCAGCCAAGGGGCGGGCGAGCAGTACTTC
CASSQGAGEQYF
>-|TRBV19|15|TRBJ2-1|few
TGTGCCAGTAGTCCTCGGGAGGGGGCGCTGAATGAGCAGTTCTTC
CASSPREGALNEQFF
>-|TRBV19|16|TRBJ2-1|few
TGTGCCAGTAGAAAGGGCCCTGCGGCGGGATCTAATGAGCAGTTCTTC
CASRKGPAAGSNEQFF
>TRBD2|TRBV29-1|11|TRBJ2-3|-
TGCAGCGTGTCTAGCGGAGATACGCAGTATTTT
CSVSSGDTQYF
>-|TRBV7-2|15|TRBJ2-1|-
TGTGCCAGCAGCCAGACACAGCACTCCTACAATGAGCAGTTCTTC
CASSQTQHSYNEQFF
>-|TRBV9|16|TRBJ2-3|-
TGTGCCAGCAGCGTAGATCCAGCGACTAGCACAGATACGCAGTATTTT
CASSVDPATSTDTQYF
>TRBD2|TRBV15|17|TRBJ2-3|-
TGTGCCACCCAACCGGACAGTTGGACTAGCGGAACAGATACGCAGTATTTT
CATQPDSWTSGTDTQYF
>-|TRBV10-1|13|TRBJ2-7|-
TGCGCCAGCAGTCCGGTTGGGGTCCACGAGCAGTACTTC
CASSPVGVHEQYF
>TRBD2|TRBV18|17|TRBJ2-3|-
TGTGCCAGCTCACCAAGGCTAGCGGGAGGACGCACAGATACGCAGTATTTT
CASSPRLAGGRTDTQYF
>TRBD2|TRBV4-1|14|TRBJ2-5|-
TGCGCCAGCAGCTCCCCGGGAGGGAACAAGACCCAGTACTTC
CASSSPGGNKTQYF
>TRBD1|TRBV5-1|15|TRBJ1-5|-
TGCGCCAGCAGCCCCTGGACAGGGCCTAATCAGCCCCAGCATTTT
CASSPWTGPNQPQHF
>TRBD1|TRBV5-1|15|TRBJ2-7|-
TGCGCCAGCAGCTTGAGGACAGGGCCAACCTACGAGCAGTACTTC
CASSLRTGPTYEQYF
>-|TRBV5-1|14|TRBJ2-7|-
TGCGCCAGCAGCTTCCAGGGGGGCCGACGCGAGCAGTACTTC
CASSFQGGRREQYF
>TRBD2|TRBV6-5|13|TRBJ2-7|-
TGTGCCACCAGAGGACTAGCGGAATACGAGCAGTACTTC
CATRGLAEYEQYF
>-|TRBV11-2|15|TRBJ2-1|-
TGTGCCAGCAGCTTCCAGCCTGGCGGGACCGATGAGCAGTTCTTC
CASSFQPGGTDEQFF
>-|TRBV11-2|11|TRBJ1-1|few
TGTGCCAGCAGCCCCAGCACTGAAGCTTTCTTT
CASSPSTEAFF
>-|TRBV19|14|TRBJ2-2|once
TGTGCCAGTAGGAGTGGGACGGACACCGGGGAGCTGTTTTTT
CASRSGTDTGELFF
>TRBD2|TRBV4-2|16|TRBJ2-3|-
TGTGCCAGCAGCCAAAGGACCGGGGGGGGCACAGATACGCAGTATTTT
CASSQRTGGGTDTQYF
>TRBD1|TRBV5-1|14|TRBJ1-1|-
TGCGCCAGCAGATCCGACAGGGGGAACACTGAAGCTTTCTTT
CASRSDRGNTEAFF
>TRBD1|TRBV5-4|14|TRBJ1-1|once
TGTGCCAGCAGCACGGACAGGGGGAGGACTGAAGCTTTCTTT
CASSTDRGRTEAFF
>-|TRBV11-3|16|TRBJ2-7|-
TGTGCCAGCAGCCGAGGTTTGATTCGGGCAGGAGGCGAGCAGTACTTC
CASSRGLIRAGGEQYF
>-|TRBV19|11|TRBJ1-2|-
TGTGCCAGTGCGGGGGGGTATGGCTACACCTTC
CASAGGYGYTF
>-|TRBV7-9|13|TRBJ2-3|-
TGTGCCAGCAGCTTACCTAACACAGATACGCAGTATTTT
CASSLPNTDTQYF
>-|TRBV21-1|12|TRBJ2-7|-
TGTGCCAGCAGCAGAGGGGCGGGGCGGCAGTACTTC
CASSRGAGRQYF
>-|TRBV7-9|13|TRBJ1-2|-
TGTGCCAGCAGCCCACGGACAGAATATGGCTACACCTTC
CASSPRTEYGYTF
>-|TRBV6-5|13|TRBJ2-1|many
TGTGCCAGCAGGCAGGCGGCCTACAATGAGCAGTTCTTC
CASRQAAYNEQFF
>-|TRBV2|14|TRBJ1-4|few
TGTGCCAGCAGCCTACAGGGCGGATCGGGGAAACTGTTTTTT
CASSLQGGSGKLFF
>TRBD2|TRBV30|15|TRBJ2-3|few
TGTGCCTGGAAGAGGCTAGCGGGAGGTGCAGATACGCAGTATTTT
CAWKRLAGGADTQYF
>-|TRBV13|15|TRBJ1-3|-
TGTGCCAGCAGCTTAGACGCCACGGGTGGAAACACCATATATTTT
CASSLDATGGNTIYF
>-|TRBV14|13|TRBJ1-5|-
TGTGCCAGCAGCCATTCAGGGTTGCAGCCCCAGCATTTT
CASSHSGLQPQHF
>TRBD1|TRBV30|16|TRBJ1-5|-
TGTGCCTGGAGTGTTAGGGGACAGGGGGTCTATCAGCCCCAGCATTTT
CAWSVRGQGVYQPQHF
>-|TRBV28|13|TRBJ1-5|-
TGTGCCAGCAGTCTCGGATTTGGTCAGCCCCAGCATTTT
CASSLGFGQPQHF
>-|TRBV5-1|15|TRBJ2-7|few
TGCGCCAGCAGCTTGTGGGGAGAGGGGGGCTACGAGCAGTACTTC
CASSLWGEGGYEQYF
>TRBD2|TRBV10-3|15|TRBJ2-1|-
TGTGCCATCAGTGAGTCTAGCGGGAGATCTGGAGAGCAGTTCTTC
CAISESSGRSGEQFF
>-|TRBV7-2|14|TRBJ2-3|-
TGTGCCAGCAGCTTAAACAGCCCCCCAGATACGCAGTATTTT
CASSLNSPPDTQYF
>TRBD1|TRBV10-1|11|TRBJ2-5|-
TGCGCCAGCTCGACAGGGGAGACCCAGTACTTC
CASSTGETQYF
>TRBD2|TRBV5-1|17|TRBJ2-7|few
TGCGCCAGCAGCTTGGGGAACAGCGGGGGCCTAAACTACGAGCAGTACTTC
CASSLGNSGGLNYEQYF
>TRBD1|TRBV18|14|TRBJ1-4|-
TGTGCCAGCTCACTCAGGGACAGGGATGAAAAACTGTTTTTT
CASSLRDRDEKLFF
>-|TRBV7-2|14|TRBJ2-1|many
TGTGCCAGCAGCCCCATTAGCGGAAACAATGAGCAGTTCTTC
CASSPISGNNEQFF
>-|TRBV6-5|14|TRBJ2-1|few
TGTGCCAGCAGAACTACTTACCGGGACAATGAGCAGTTCTTC
CASRTTYRDNEQFF
>TRBD1|TRBV2|14|TRBJ1-4|-
TGTGCCAGCAGTTTGACAGGGTATGGCGAAAAACTGTTTTTT
CASSLTGYGEKLFF
>TRBD1|TRBV2|13|TRBJ2-5|-
TGTGCCAAGGCAGGGGGCGAGATCGAGACCCAGTACTTC
CAKAGGEIETQYF
>-|TRBV19|13|TRBJ2-4|-
TGTGCCAGTAGTCCGTTGGGGACACACATTCAGTACTTC
CASSPLGTHIQYF
>-|TRBV7-8|20|TRBJ2-2|-
TGTGCCAGCAGCTTAGTCCTCTGGTCGGGAGCGAGTGTGGACACCGGGGAGCTGTTTTTT
CASSLVLWSGASVDTGELFF
>-|TRBV5-1|13|TRBJ2-1|-
TGCGCCAGCAGCTTGGTTGACGGAAATGAGCAGTTCTTC
CASSLVDGNEQFF
>-|TRBV5-1|15|TRBJ2-2|once
TGCGCCAGCAGTTTCCGACTAGTGGGCACCGGGGAGCTGTTTTTT
CASSFRLVGTGELFF
>-|TRBV18|13|TRBJ2-7|-
TGTGCCAGCTCACCGGGGGACACCTACGAGCAGTACTTC
CASSPGDTYEQYF
>-|TRBV6-5|14|TRBJ1-1|-
TGTGCCAGCAGTTACTCGCCGGCGAAGGGTGAAGCTTTCTTT
CASSYSPAKGEAFF
>TRBD2|TRBV25-1|17|TRBJ2-3|few
TGTGCCAGCAGTGATGGTAGGCTAGCGGGTTTCACAGATACGCAGTATTTT
CASSDGRLAGFTDTQYF
>-|TRBV7-9|12|TRBJ2-5|-
TGTGCCAGCAGTCAAACGGGAGAGACCCAGTACTTC
CASSQTGETQYF
>-|TRBV21-1|16|TRBJ2-7|few
TGTGCCAGCAGCAAAGGTCGTGGGCCCGAGGGGGGTGAGCAGTACTTC
CASSKGRGPEGGEQYF